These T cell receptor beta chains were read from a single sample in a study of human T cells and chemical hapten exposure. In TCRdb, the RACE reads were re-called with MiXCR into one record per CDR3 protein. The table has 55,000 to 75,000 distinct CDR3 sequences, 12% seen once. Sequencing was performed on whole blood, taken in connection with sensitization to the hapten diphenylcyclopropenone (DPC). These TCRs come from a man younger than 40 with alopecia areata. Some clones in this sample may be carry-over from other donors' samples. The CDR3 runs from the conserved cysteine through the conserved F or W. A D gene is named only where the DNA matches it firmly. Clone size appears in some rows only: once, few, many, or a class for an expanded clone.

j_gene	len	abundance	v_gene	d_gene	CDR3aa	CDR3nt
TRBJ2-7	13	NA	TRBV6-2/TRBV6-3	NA	CASSFGRRYEQYF	TGTGCCAGCAGTTTCGGCCGGCGATACGAGCAGTACTTC
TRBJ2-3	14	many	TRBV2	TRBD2	CASSDASGGDTQYF	TGTGCCAGCAGTGACGCCAGCGGGGGAGATACGCAGTATTTT
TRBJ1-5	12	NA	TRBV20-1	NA	CSAFPFAPPQHF	TGCAGTGCTTTTCCCTTTGCCCCCCCCCAGCATTTT
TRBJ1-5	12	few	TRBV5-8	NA	CASSGRDYPQHF	TGTGCCAGCAGCGGCAGGGATTACCCCCAGCATTTT
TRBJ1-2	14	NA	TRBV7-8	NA	CASSLDGRDYGYTF	TGTGCCAGCAGCTTAGATGGCAGGGATTATGGCTACACCTTC
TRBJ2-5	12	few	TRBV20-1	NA	CSAGGAQETQYF	TGCAGTGCTGGAGGAGCCCAAGAGACCCAGTACTTC
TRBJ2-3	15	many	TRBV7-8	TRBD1	CASSADRFGTDTQYF	TGTGCCAGCAGCGCGGACAGGTTCGGCACAGATACGCAGTATTTT
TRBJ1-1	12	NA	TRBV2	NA	CASIRENTEAFF	TGTGCCAGCATAAGAGAGAACACTGAAGCTTTCTTT
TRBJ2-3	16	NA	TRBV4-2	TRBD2	CASSRGTSGDTDTQYF	TGTGCCAGCAGCCGCGGGACTAGCGGGGACACAGATACGCAGTATTTT
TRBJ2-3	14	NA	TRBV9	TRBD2	CASSGSGGRDTQYF	TGTGCCAGCAGCGGTAGCGGGGGGCGGGATACGCAGTATTTT
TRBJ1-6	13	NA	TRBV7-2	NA	CASSRGRKSPLHF	TGTGCCAGCAGCCGGGGGAGGAAATCACCCCTCCACTTT
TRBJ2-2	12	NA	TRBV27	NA	CASRSGRRELFF	TGTGCCAGCAGATCAGGGCGGCGGGAGCTGTTTTTT
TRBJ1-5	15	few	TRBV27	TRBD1	CASGQGGGSNQPQHF	TGTGCCTCAGGACAGGGGGGAGGTAGCAATCAGCCCCAGCATTTT
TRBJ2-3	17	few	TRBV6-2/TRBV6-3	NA	CASSLSQGRRSTDTQYF	TGTGCCAGCAGCCTCTCACAGGGCAGGAGGAGCACAGATACGCAGTATTTT
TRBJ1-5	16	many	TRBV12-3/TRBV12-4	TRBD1	CASSSYRTGGFQPQHF	TGTGCCAGCAGCTCTTATCGGACAGGGGGGTTTCAGCCCCAGCATTTT
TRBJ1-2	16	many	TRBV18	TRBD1	CASSPEPSGGIYGYTF	TGTGCCAGCTCACCAGAACCATCAGGGGGGATTTATGGCTACACCTTC
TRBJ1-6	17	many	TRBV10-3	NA	CAISDFLRTFPNSPLHF	TGTGCCATCAGTGATTTTCTAAGGACCTTTCCGAATTCACCCCTCCACTTT
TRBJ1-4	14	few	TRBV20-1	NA	CSARVFSMGEKLFF	TGCAGTGCTAGAGTTTTCAGTATGGGGGAAAAACTGTTTTTT
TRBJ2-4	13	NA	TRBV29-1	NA	CNVDPAGTGIQYF	TGCAACGTTGATCCGGCGGGGACTGGCATTCAGTACTTC
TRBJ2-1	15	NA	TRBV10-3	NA	CAISKSKGIGNEPFF	TGTGCCATCAGTAAGTCGAAGGGGATCGGGAATGAGCCGTTCTTC
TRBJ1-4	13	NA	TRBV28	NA	CASKLGGVEKLFF	TGTGCCAGCAAACTGGGGGGTGTTGAAAAACTGTTTTTT
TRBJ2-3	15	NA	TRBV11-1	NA	CASSSWTPGVDTQYF	TGTGCCAGCAGCTCCTGGACTCCCGGGGTAGATACGCAGTATTTT
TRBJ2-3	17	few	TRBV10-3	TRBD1	CAISESRTGASTDTQYF	TGTGCCATCAGTGAGTCGAGAACAGGGGCTTCCACAGATACGCAGTATTTT
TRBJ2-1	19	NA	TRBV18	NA	CASSPPPDRRSFLYNEQFF	TGTGCCAGCTCACCACCACCGGACCGTCGCTCATTTTTGTACAATGAGCAGTTCTTC
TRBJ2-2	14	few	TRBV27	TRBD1	CASSRTGNAGELFF	TGTGCCAGCAGCCGGACAGGGAACGCCGGGGAGCTGTTTTTT
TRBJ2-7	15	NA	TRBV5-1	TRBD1	CASSLEDRVFYEQYF	TGCGCCAGCAGCTTAGAGGACAGGGTCTTCTACGAGCAGTACTTC
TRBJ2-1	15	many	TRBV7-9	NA	CASGKGGFGYNEQFF	TGTGCCAGCGGGAAAGGGGGGTTTGGCTACAATGAGCAGTTCTTC
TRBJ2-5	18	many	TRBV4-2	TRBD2	CASSQELAGGARQETQYF	TGTGCCAGCAGCCAAGAACTAGCGGGGGGAGCCCGACAAGAGACCCAGTACTTC
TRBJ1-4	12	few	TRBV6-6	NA	CASSYSNEKLFF	TGTGCCAGCAGTTACTCGAATGAAAAACTGTTTTTT
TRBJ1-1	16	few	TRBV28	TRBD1	CASSLEPGQGNAEAFF	TGTGCCAGCAGTTTAGAACCGGGACAGGGGAACGCTGAAGCTTTCTTT
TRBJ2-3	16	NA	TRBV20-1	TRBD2	CSARVSGTSGTDTQYF	TGCAGTGCTAGAGTTTCCGGGACTAGCGGCACAGATACGCAGTATTTT
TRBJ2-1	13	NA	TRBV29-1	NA	CSVEPLMGNEQFF	TGCAGCGTTGAGCCCTTGATGGGCAATGAGCAGTTCTTC
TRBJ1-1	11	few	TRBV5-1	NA	CASSFGTEAFF	TGCGCCAGCAGCTTTGGCACTGAAGCTTTCTTT
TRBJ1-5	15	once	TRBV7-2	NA	CASSLVYGSNQPQHF	TGTGCCAGCAGCTTAGTTTATGGAAGCAATCAGCCCCAGCATTTT
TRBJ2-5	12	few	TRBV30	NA	CAWRRGQETQYF	TGTGCCTGGAGACGGGGTCAAGAGACCCAGTACTTC
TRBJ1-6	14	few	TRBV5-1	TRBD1	CASTRTGENSPLHF	TGCGCCAGCACCCGGACAGGGGAGAATTCACCCCTCCACTTT
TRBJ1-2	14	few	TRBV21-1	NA	CASSPRGTALGYTF	TGTGCCAGCAGCCCAAGGGGGACAGCCTTGGGCTACACCTTC
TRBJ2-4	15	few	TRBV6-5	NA	CASRDGGLAKNIQYF	TGTGCCAGCAGGGACGGGGGTCTAGCCAAAAACATTCAGTACTTC
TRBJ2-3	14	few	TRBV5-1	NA	CASSRSTHGDTQYF	TGCGCCAGCAGCCGTTCAACCCACGGGGATACGCAGTATTTT
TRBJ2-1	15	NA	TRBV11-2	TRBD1	CASSLDRVRGNEQFF	TGTGCCAGCAGCTTAGATCGGGTCAGGGGGAATGAGCAGTTCTTC
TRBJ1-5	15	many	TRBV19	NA	CASSMGRRTNQPQHF	TGTGCCAGTAGTATGGGGCGACGAACGAATCAGCCCCAGCATTTT
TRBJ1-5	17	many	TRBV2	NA	CASSVGGRTEPNQPQHF	TGTGCCAGCAGTGTAGGCGGACGGACAGAACCTAATCAGCCCCAGCATTTT
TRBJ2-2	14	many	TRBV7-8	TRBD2	CASSLGTSSGELFF	TGTGCCAGCAGCTTAGGGACTAGCTCCGGGGAGCTGTTTTTT
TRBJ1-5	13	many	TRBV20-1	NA	CSAREGGNQPQHF	TGCAGTGCTCGTGAAGGGGGCAATCAGCCCCAGCATTTT
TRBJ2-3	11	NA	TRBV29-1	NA	CSVGVADTQYF	TGCAGCGTTGGGGTGGCAGATACGCAGTATTTT